This note documents a single TCR beta chain sequence. Its antigen is undetermined. The data stem from a study of CD8+ T cells in alopecia areata. Study as a whole: Tofacitinib was taken orally by treated patients, and the dose was 5 to 10 mg twice daily.

The sequencing template was cDNA reverse transcribed from extracted RNA. Using immunoSEQ multiplex PCR, the repertoire was profiled, and TCRdb retains in-frame clones only, with some absent. The data hold approximately 210,000 clones, with 66% observed a single time. General study results and limits: Lesional scalp, especially alopecia totalis/universalis, showed higher clonality than normal scalp.

Treatment given: oral pan-JAK inhibitor, 5-10 mg twice daily. PBMCs provided sorted CD4+ and CD8+ T cells. The receptor was isolated from a human donor with alopecia areata. Sample: CD4+ T cells sorted from blood, taken around week 46, from a patient treated with tofacitinib.

The CDR3 here is CASTPRSGPQHF. CDR3 nucleotides: TGTGCCAGTACCCCGCGTAGCGGGCCCCAGCATTTT. The chain has TRBV19 and TRBJ1-5, with D unresolved. Trimming pared 7 bases from V and 9 bases from J, leaving 13 bases between. The V gene's germline CDR1 is LNHDA and CDR2 SQIVND (reference sequence). This CDR3 has 12 amino acids. Variable domain in full (rest from reference TRBV19 and TRBJ1-5): DGGITQSPKYLFRKEGQNVTLSCEQNLNHDAMYWYRQDPGQGLRLIYYSQIVNDFQKGDIAEGYSVSREKKESFPLTVTSAQKNPTAFYLCASTPRSGPQHFGDGTRLSIL.